A single sample gave rise to the 10 T cell receptor beta chains below, sequenced in a study of blood T cells in healthy people across ages. A J-beta primer mix and a sample-barcoded 5' primer were used in a second PCR of roughly 6 to 12 cycles. TCRdb itself ran the 5' RACE reads through MiXCR, one entry per CDR3 protein. The sample includes 1.5 million to 2 million distinct CDR3 sequences, roughly 50% of them seen just once. Sequencing was performed on blood. All receptors derive from a woman aged 40 to 50 in good health.

Only a few counts were recorded for this clonotype. J is TRBJ2-5 and V is TRBV10-2; 14 positions agree with TRBD2. This CDR3 is built from 18 residues. The V and J ends lost 3 bases and 4 bases, in that order; junction bases with no gene match: 10. Germline CDR1 WSHSY, CDR2 SAAADI. CDR3 sequence: CASSEGTSGGHFRETQYF. CDR3 bases: TGCGCCAGCAGTGAAGGGACTAGCGGGGGCCATTTTCGAGAGACCCAGTACTTC.

CDR3 coding DNA: TGTGCCAGCAGCTTAGGACCGCTCATCGGCAATGAGCAGTTCTTC. Its protein is CASSLGPLIGNEQFF. This chain connects TRBV7-2 to TRBJ2-1; D is uncertain. V lost 1 base to trimming and J lost 6 bases, with 13 bases between them. This CDR3 comprises 15 residues. Germline loops: CDR1 SGHTA, CDR2 FQGNSA.

The table lists this clonotype with a few counts. The chain employs TRBV2 and TRBJ2-5; 9 positions match TRBD1. V lost 6 bases to trimming and J lost 5 bases; unmatched junction nucleotides: 7. CDR3 length: 14 residues. The V gene's germline CDR1 is SNHLY and CDR2 FYNNEI. Here the CDR3 reads CASRHRGRFETQYF. In DNA form, the CDR3 reads TGTGCCAGCAGGCACAGGGGGCGCTTTGAGACCCAGTACTTC.

This clonotype was recorded once. The V call is TRBV5-1, the J call TRBJ2-5; a possible D gene is TRBD2 (6 bases). This CDR3 comprises 13 residues. The germline gives CDR1 SGHRS, CDR2 YFSETQ. The V gene lost 6 bases and the J gene lost 11 bases, with 20 bases spanning the gap. CDR3 DNA sequence: TGCGCCAGCAAGGGCAGGGACTTCTTGGAGCAGTACTTC. Translation gives CASKGRDFLEQYF. The full variable domain, in which reference TRBV5-1 and TRBJ2-5 provide the parts outside the CDR3, is KAGVTQTPRYLIKTRGQQVTLSCSPISGHRSVSWYQQTPGQGLQFLFEYFSETQRNKGNFPGRFSGRQFSNSRSEMNVSTLELGDSALYLCASKGRDFLEQYFGPGTRLLVL.

This clonotype was seen a few times. V gene TRBV20-1 combines with J gene TRBJ2-7; 10 bases match TRBD1. Trimming removed 5 bases from V and 5 bases from J; junction bases left unmatched: 6. Germline CDR1 and CDR2: DFQATT and SNEGSKA (reference sequence). CDR3 length: 13 residues. CDR3 DNA sequence: TGCAGTGCTCCCCGACAGGGGGCAGACGAGCAGTACTTC. Its translation: CSAPRQGADEQYF.

This chain links TRBV2 with TRBJ2-4, with D perhaps TRBD2 (6 bases). V lost 2 bases, J lost 3 bases, and 14 bases lay in between. Germline V gene data show CDR1 as SNHLY and CDR2 as FYNNEI. This CDR3 is built from 16 residues. CDR3: CASSERRGQVKNIQYF. The CDR3 DNA is TGTGCCAGCAGTGAAAGGCGGGGTCAAGTCAAAAACATTCAGTACTTC.

The rearrangement joins TRBV29-1 to TRBJ1-2; 7 bases align to TRBD1. The CDR3 totals 14 residues. Germline CDR1 is SQVTM and CDR2 is ANQGSEA. V shed 0 bases and J 6 bases; nucleotides not matched to a gene: 7. CDR3 loop: CSVEELTGQDGYTF. As DNA, the CDR3 is TGCAGCGTTGAAGAGTTGACAGGACAGGATGGCTACACCTTC. Full variable domain (missing parts from reference TRBV29-1 and TRBJ1-2): SAVISQKPSRDICQRGTSLTIQCQVDSQVTMMFWYRQQPGQSLTLIATANQGSEATYESGFVIDKFPISRPNLTFSTLTVSNMSPEDSSIYLCSVEELTGQDGYTFGSGTRLTVV.

The chain recombines TRBV20-1 with TRBJ2-3; TRBD1 is a possible D gene (6 bases). V lost 1 base, J lost 11 bases, and 16 bases lay in between. Germline V gives CDR1 DFQATT, CDR2 SNEGSKA (reference sequence). The CDR3 spans 13 residues. The CDR3 spells CSARGTGWGMQYF. The CDR3 DNA is TGCAGTGCTAGAGGAACAGGGTGGGGTATGCAGTATTTT.

Regarding this clonotype: A clone one base away is much larger, so this may be a read error. The chain carries TRBV4-2 and TRBJ2-1, with 7 positions matching TRBD2. The CDR3 covers 14 residues. J lost 13 bases, V lost 0 bases, and 9 bases had no gene match. Germline-derived CDR1 and CDR2 are LGHNA and YNFKEQ. This chain's CDR3 is CASSQDTLRGTQFF. The CDR3 DNA sequence: TGTGCCAGCAGCCAAGACACCTTGCGGGGGACCCAGTTCTTC.

The chain couples TRBV7-9 to TRBJ2-1; TRBD2 matches at 8 bases. The V and J ends lost 5 bases and 7 bases, in that order; junction bases with no gene match: 7. Germline CDR1 reads SEHNR; CDR2 reads FQNEAQ (reference sequence). The CDR3 totals 14 residues. The CDR3 loop is CASSPTGLENEQFF. The CDR3 nucleotides read TGTGCCAGCAGCCCAACGGGACTAGAGAATGAGCAGTTCTTC.